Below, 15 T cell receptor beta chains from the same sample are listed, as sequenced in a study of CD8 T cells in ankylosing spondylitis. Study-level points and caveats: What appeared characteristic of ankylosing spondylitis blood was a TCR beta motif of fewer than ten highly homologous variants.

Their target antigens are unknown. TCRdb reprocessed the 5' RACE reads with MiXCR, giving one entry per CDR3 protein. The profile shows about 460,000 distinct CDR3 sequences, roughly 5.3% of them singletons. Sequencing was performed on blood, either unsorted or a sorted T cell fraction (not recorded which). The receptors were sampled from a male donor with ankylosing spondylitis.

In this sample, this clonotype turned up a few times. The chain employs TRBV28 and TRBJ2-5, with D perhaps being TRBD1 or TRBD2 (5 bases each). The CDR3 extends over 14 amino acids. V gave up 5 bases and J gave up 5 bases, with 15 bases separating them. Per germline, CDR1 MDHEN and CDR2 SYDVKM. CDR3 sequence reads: CASSPPGTGETQYF. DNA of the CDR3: TGTGCCAGCAGTCCACCGGGGACCGGGGAGACCCAGTACTTC.

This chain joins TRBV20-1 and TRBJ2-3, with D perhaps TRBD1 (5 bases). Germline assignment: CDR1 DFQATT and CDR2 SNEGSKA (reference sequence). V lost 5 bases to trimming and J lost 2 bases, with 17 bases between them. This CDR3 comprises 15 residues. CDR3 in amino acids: CSAALDSFLTDTQYF. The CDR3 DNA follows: TGCAGTGCTGCCCTCGACAGCTTCCTCACAGATACGCAGTATTTT.

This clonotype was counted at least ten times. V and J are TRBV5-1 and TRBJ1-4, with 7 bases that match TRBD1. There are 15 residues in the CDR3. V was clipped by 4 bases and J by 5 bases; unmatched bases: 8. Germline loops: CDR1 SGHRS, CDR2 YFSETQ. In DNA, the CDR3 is TGCGCCAGCAGCCCCGGACAGGCCTCGAATGAAAAACTGTTTTTT. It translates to CASSPGQASNEKLFF.

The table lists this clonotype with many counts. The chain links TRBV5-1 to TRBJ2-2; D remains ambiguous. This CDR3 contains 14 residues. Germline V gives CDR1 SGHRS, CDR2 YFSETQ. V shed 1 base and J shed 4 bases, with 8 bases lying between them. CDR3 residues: CASSLRSLTGELFF. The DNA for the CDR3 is TGCGCCAGCAGCTTGCGAAGTCTCACCGGGGAGCTGTTTTTT.

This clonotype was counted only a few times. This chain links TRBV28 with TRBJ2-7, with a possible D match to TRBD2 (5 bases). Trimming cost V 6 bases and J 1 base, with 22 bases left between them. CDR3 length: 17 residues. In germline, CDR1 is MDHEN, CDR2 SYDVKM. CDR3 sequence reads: CASRFRFGLARSYEQYF. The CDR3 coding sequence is TGTGCCAGCAGATTTAGGTTTGGGTTAGCGCGTTCCTACGAGCAGTACTTC. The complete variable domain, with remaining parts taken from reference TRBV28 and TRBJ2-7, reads DVKVTQSSRYLVKRTGEKVFLECVQDMDHENMFWYRQDPGLGLRLIYFSYDVKMKEKGDIPEGYSVSREKKERFSLILESASTNQTSMYLCASRFRFGLARSYEQYFGPGTRLTVT.

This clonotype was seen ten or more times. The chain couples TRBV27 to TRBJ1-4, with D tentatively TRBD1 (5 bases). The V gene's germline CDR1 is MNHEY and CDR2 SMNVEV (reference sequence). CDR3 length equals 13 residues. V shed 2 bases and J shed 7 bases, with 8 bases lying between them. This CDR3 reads CASSLRGVEKLFF. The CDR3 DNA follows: TGTGCCAGCAGTTTACGGGGGGTTGAAAAACTGTTTTTT.

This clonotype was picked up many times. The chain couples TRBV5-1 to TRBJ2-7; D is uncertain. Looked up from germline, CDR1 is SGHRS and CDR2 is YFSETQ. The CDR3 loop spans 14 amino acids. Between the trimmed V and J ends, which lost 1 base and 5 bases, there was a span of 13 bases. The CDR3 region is CASSLLPTRDEQYF. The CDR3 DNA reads TGCGCCAGCAGCTTGTTACCCACTCGGGACGAGCAGTACTTC. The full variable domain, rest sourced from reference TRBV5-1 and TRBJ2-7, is KAGVTQTPRYLIKTRGQQVTLSCSPISGHRSVSWYQQTPGQGLQFLFEYFSETQRNKGNFPGRFSGRQFSNSRSEMNVSTLELGDSALYLCASSLLPTRDEQYFGPGTRLTVT.

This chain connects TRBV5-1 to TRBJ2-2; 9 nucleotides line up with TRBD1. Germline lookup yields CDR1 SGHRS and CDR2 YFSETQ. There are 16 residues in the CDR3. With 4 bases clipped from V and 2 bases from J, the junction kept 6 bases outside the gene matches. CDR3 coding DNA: TGCGCCAGCAGCGTCGGGACAGGGATAAACACCGGGGAGCTGTTTTTT. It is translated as CASSVGTGINTGELFF. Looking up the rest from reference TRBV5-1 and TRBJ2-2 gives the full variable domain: KAGVTQTPRYLIKTRGQQVTLSCSPISGHRSVSWYQQTPGQGLQFLFEYFSETQRNKGNFPGRFSGRQFSNSRSEMNVSTLELGDSALYLCASSVGTGINTGELFFGEGSRLTVL.

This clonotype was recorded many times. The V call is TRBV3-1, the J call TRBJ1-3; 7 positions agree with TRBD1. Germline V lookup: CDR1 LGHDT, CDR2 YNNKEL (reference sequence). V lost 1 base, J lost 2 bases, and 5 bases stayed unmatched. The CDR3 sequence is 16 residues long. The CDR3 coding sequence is TGTGCCAGCAGCCAAGGCTGGGACAGCACTGGAAACACCATATATTTT. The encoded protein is CASSQGWDSTGNTIYF.

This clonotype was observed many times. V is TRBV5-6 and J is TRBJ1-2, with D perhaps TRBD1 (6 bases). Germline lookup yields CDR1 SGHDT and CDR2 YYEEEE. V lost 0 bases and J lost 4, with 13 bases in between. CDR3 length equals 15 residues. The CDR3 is CASSLARGASYGYTF. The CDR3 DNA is TGTGCCAGCAGCTTGGCCCGGGGGGCGAGCTATGGCTACACCTTC.

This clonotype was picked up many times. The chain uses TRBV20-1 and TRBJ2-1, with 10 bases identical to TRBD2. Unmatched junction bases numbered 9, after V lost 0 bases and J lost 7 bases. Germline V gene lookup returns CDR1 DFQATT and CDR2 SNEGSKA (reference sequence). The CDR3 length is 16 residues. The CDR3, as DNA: TGCAGTGCTAGAGACAGGTTGCTAGCGGGAGCAAATGAGCAGTTCTTC. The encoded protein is CSARDRLLAGANEQFF.

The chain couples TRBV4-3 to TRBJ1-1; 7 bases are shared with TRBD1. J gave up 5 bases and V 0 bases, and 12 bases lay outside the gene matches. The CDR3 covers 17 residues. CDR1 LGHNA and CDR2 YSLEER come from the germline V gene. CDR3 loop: CASSQDLAGGMGTEAFF. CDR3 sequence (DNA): TGCGCCAGCAGCCAAGATCTGGCAGGGGGAATGGGTACTGAAGCTTTCTTT.

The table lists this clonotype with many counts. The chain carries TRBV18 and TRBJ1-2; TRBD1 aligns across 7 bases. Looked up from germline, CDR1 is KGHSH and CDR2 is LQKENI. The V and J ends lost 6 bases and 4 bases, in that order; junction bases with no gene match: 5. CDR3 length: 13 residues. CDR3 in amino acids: CASSHGTVYGYTF. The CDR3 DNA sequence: TGTGCCAGCTCCCACGGGACAGTCTATGGCTACACCTTC. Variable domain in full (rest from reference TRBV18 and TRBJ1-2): NAGVMQNPRHLVRRRGQEARLRCSPMKGHSHVYWYRQLPEEGLKFMVYLQKENIIDESGMPKERFSAEFPKEGPSILRIQQVVRGDSAAYFCASSHGTVYGYTFGSGTRLTVV.

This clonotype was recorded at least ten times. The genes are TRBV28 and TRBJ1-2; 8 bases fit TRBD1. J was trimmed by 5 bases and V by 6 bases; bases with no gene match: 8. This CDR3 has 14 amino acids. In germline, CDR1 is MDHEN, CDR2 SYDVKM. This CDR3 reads CASRVPGQDYGYTF. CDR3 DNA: TGTGCCAGCAGGGTCCCGGGACAGGATTATGGCTACACCTTC.

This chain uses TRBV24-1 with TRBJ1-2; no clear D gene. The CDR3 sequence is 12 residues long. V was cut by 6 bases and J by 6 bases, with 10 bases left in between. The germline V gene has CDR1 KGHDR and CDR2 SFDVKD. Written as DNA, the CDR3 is TGTGCCACCAGTACTGAGCGGCATGGCTACACCTTC. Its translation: CATSTERHGYTF.